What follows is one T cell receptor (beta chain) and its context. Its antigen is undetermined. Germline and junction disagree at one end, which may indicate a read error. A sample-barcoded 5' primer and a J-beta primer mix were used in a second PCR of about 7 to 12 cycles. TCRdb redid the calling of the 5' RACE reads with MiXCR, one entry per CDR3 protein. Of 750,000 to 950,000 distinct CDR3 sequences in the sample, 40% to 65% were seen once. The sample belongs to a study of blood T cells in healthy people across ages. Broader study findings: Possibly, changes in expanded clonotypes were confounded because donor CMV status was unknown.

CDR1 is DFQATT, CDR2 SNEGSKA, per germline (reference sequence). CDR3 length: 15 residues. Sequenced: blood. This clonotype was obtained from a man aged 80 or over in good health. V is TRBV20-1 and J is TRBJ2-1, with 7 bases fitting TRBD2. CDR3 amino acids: CSARSGTIDYDEQFF. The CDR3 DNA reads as TGCAGTGCTAGATCCGGGACTATCGACTACGATGAGCAGTTCTTC.